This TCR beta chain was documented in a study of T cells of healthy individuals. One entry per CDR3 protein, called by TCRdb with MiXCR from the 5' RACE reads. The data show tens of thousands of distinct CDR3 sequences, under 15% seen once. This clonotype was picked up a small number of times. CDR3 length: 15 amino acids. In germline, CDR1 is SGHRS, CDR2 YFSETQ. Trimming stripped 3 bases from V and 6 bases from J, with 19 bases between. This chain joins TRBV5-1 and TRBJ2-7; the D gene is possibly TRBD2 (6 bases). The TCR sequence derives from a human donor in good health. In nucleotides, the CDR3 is TGCGCCAGCAGCTCCATTAGCGGTAGAAGGAGCGAGCAGTACTTC. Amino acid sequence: CASSSISGRRSEQYF.